The clone carrying this T cell receptor beta chain has ten or more counts. These data come from a study of T-cell reconstitution after alpha-beta-depleted transplantation in children. Unique molecular identifiers featured in how the TCRbeta library was prepared. One entry per CDR3 protein, called by TCRdb with MiXCR from the PCR reads. The repertoire has roughly 70,000 distinct CDR3 sequences, just under 5% of them found once; the top ten carry 18%. CDR1 and CDR2 from the germline V gene are WSHSY and SAAADI. V was pared by 7 bases and J by 8 bases, with 9 bases of the junction left unmatched. The CDR3 extends over 14 amino acids.

The chain carries TRBV10-2 and TRBJ2-2; 8 bases fit TRBD2. The sequence derives from a boy under two years old who had a stem cell transplant for acute myeloid leukemia, so the T cells may come from the graft donor. Sequencing was performed on PBMCs, mostly from graft donor cells, taken 180 days after TCRalphabeta/CD19-depleted stem cell transplant. CDR3 region: CASNSGLGTGELFF. CDR3 DNA sequence: TGCGCCAGCAATTCGGGACTAGGGACGGGGGAGCTGTTTTTT.